Given below is one T cell receptor (beta chain) in context. Sequencing used immunoSEQ multiplex PCR; TCRdb keeps in-frame clones, though not all of them. Of under 300,000 clones in the sample, around 84% were seen once. After removal of 3 bases from V and 2 bases from J, the junction contained 10 bases not matched to a gene. The germline CDR1 and CDR2 sequences are SGHRS and YFSETQ. The CDR3 runs to 17 residues. This entry is derived from a study of blood T cell repertoires in COVID-19. Turning to the study itself: The analysed material was cDNA or gDNA that came from T cells, B-cell-depleted T cells, or PBMCs.

Resolution of symptoms, clearance, or two negative PCRs was present in recovered Cohort 3 donors. The specimen was PBMCs or T cells enriched from blood (not recorded which). The source is a man aged 18 to 30 who had recovered from COVID-19. The gene calls are TRBV5-1 and TRBJ2-1; 8 bases fit TRBD1. CDR3 nucleotide sequence: TGCGCCAGCAGCTCCGGACAGGGTTCGCCGACCTACAATGAGCAGTTCTTC. Translated: CASSSGQGSPTYNEQFF.